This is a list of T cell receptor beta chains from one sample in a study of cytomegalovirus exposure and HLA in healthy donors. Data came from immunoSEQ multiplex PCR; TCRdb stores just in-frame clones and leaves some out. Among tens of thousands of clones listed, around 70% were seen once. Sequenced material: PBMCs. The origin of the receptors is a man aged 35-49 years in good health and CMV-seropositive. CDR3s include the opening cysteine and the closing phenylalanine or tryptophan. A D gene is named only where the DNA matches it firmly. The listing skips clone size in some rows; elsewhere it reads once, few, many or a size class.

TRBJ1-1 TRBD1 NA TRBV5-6 CASSSGQMNTEAFF TGTGCCAGCAGCTCGGGACAGATGAACACTGAAGCTTTCTTT
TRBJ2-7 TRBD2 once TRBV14 CASSYSAGATYEQYF TGTGCCAGCAGCTACTCAGCGGGGGCTACCTACGAGCAGTACTTC
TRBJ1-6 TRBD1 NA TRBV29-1 CSVGTGGNSPLHF TGCAGCGTTGGGACAGGGGGGAATTCACCCCTCCACTTT
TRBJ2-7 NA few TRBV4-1 CASSQRGRGAYEQYF TGTGCCAGCAGCCAGAGGGGCAGGGGGGCCTACGAGCAGTACTTC
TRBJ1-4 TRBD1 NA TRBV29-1 CSVHRQGRDEKLFF TGCAGCGTTCACAGACAGGGAAGAGATGAAAAACTGTTTTTT
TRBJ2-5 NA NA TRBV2 CASRAQVVETQYF TGTGCCAGCAGGGCACAGGTAGTGGAGACCCAGTACTTC
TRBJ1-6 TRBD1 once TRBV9 CASSVGPQGASPLHF TGTGCCAGCAGCGTAGGCCCGCAGGGGGCATCACCCCTCCACTTT
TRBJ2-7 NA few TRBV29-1 CSVSTNAYEQYF TGCAGCGTCTCGACAAATGCCTACGAGCAGTACTTC
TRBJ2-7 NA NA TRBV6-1 CASHSFDRPNEQYF TGTGCCAGCCATTCCTTTGACAGACCCAACGAGCAGTACTTC
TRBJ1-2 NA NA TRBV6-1 CAGEGLLYGYTF TGTGCCGGCGAGGGTCTGCTCTATGGCTACACCTTC
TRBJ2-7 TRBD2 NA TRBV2 CASSGSSGVISYEQYF TGTGCCAGCAGTGGGTCTAGCGGGGTTATCTCCTACGAGCAGTACTTC
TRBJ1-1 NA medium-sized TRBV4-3 CASSPTQGSYTEAFF TGCGCCAGCAGCCCCACACAGGGATCTTACACTGAAGCTTTCTTT
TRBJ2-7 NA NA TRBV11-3 CASSFAGSSYEQYF TGTGCCAGCAGCTTTGCGGGGAGCTCCTACGAGCAGTACTTC
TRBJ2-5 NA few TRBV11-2 CASSPDYQQETQYF TGTGCCAGCAGCCCGGACTACCAACAAGAGACCCAGTACTTC
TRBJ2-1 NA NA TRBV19 CASSAGLYNEQFF TGTGCCAGTAGCGCAGGGCTCTACAATGAGCAGTTCTTC
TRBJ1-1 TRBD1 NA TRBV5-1 CASSFGTTGYRNTEAFF TGCGCCAGCAGCTTTGGAACGACAGGGTATCGGAACACTGAAGCTTTCTTT
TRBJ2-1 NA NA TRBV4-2 CASSQGASEQFF TGTGCCAGCAGCCAGGGGGCCAGTGAGCAGTTCTTC
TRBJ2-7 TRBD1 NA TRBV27 CASSSDRITYEQYF TGTGCCAGCAGTTCGGACAGGATTACCTACGAGCAGTACTTC
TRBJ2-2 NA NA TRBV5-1 CASSLVRGGTGELFF TGCGCCAGCAGTCTGGTCAGGGGTGGTACCGGGGAGCTGTTTTTT
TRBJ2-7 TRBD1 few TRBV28 CASSSGTGWPLLYEQYF TGTGCCAGCAGCTCCGGGACAGGGTGGCCCTTATTGTACGAGCAGTACTTC
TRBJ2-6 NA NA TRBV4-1 CASSQGAGSGANVLTF TGCGCCAGCAGCCAAGGGGCAGGCTCTGGGGCCAACGTCCTGACTTTC
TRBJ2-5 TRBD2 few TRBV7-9 CASSLLAGENQETQYF TGTGCCAGCAGCTTGCTAGCGGGGGAGAATCAAGAGACCCAGTACTTC
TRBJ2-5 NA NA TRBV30 CAWSVNIGETQYF TGTGCCTGGAGTGTAAATATCGGGGAGACCCAGTACTTC
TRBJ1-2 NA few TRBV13 CASSMGLGNYGYTF TGTGCCAGCAGCATGGGCCTTGGAAACTATGGCTACACCTTC
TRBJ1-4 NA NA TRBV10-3 CAISGAWGNEKLFF TGTGCCATCAGTGGCGCATGGGGCAATGAAAAACTGTTTTTT
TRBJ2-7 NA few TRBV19 CASSEGNYEQYF TGTGCCAGTAGTGAGGGAAACTACGAGCAGTACTTC
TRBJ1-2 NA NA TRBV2 CASFAPGTTVYGYTF TGTGCCAGCTTCGCCCCCGGGACAACCGTCTATGGCTACACCTTC
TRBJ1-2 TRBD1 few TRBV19 CASSITGGAGGYTF TGTGCCAGTAGTATAACAGGGGGCGCTGGTGGCTACACCTTC